This T cell receptor (beta chain) was observed in a study of Ad26.COV2.S vaccination and SARS-CoV-2 variants. General study points: Considerable breadth of spike-specific CD8+ and CD4+ T cell responses has reportedly been documented following vaccination.

CDR1 SEHNR and CDR2 FQNEAQ come from the germline V gene (reference sequence). This CDR3 spans 12 amino acids. V lost 2 bases to trimming and J lost 6 bases, with 7 bases between them. A note on this clone: Its antigen is unidentified.

Clones were read by immunoSEQ multiplex PCR, and TCRdb kept only the in-frame ones, dropping some. The data show hundreds of thousands of clones, with roughly 90% seen just once and about 1.5% held by the top ten. Treatment denoted: roughly 19 received Ad26.COV2.S at low or high dose, single or two shots; about five received placebo; per-sample allocation not given. Samples came from day 63 after the first vaccine or placebo injection. This chain joins TRBV7-9 and TRBJ1-2, with D possibly TRBD1 on 5 matching bases. The specimen was peripheral blood, collected in a trial of Ad26.COV2.S vaccine versus placebo. The TCR sequence derives from a person aged 18-65 years who received the Ad26.COV2.S COVID-19 vaccine or a placebo. The CDR3 nucleotides are TGTGCCAGCAGCTTACAACAGGATGGCTACACCTTC. It is translated as CASSLQQDGYTF.